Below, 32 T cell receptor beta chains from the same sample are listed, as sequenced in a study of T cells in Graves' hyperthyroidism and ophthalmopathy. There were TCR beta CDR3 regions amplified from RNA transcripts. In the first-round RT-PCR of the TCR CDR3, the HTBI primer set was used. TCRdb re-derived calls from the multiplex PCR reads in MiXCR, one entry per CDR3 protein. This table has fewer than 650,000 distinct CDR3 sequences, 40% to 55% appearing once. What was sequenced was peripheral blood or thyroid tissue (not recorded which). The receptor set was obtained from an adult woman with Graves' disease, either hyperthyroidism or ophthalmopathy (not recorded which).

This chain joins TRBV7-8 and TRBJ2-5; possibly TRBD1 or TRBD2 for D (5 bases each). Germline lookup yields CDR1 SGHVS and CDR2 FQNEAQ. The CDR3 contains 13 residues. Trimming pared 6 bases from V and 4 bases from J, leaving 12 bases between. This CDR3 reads CASRPWGRETQYF. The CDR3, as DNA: TGTGCCAGCAGACCATGGGGGAGAGAGACCCAGTACTTC. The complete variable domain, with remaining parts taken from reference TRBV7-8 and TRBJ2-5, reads GAGVSQSPRYKVAKRGQDVALRCDPISGHVSLFWYQQALGQGPEFLTYFQNEAQLDKSGLPSDRFFAERPEGSVSTLKIQRTQQEDSAVYLCASRPWGRETQYFGPGTRLLVL.

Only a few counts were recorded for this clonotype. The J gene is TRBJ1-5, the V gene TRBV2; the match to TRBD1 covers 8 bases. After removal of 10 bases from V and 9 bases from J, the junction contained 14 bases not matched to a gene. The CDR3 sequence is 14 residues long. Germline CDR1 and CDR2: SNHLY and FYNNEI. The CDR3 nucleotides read TGTGCCAACAGCCAAGACAGGGGAGGAGGGCCCCAGCATTTT. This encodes CANSQDRGGGPQHF. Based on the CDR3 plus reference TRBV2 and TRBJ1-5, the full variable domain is EPEVTQTPSHQVTQMGQEVILRCVPISNHLYFYWYRQILGQKVEFLVSFYNNEISEKSEIFDDQFSVERPDGSNFTLKIRSTKLEDSAMYFCANSQDRGGGPQHFGDGTRLSIL.

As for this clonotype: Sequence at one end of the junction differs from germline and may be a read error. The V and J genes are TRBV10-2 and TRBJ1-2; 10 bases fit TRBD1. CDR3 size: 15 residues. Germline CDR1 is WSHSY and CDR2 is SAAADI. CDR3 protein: CASSAGDRGDYGHTF. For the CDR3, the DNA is TGCGCCAGCAGTGCAGGGGACAGGGGAGACTATGGCCACACATTC.

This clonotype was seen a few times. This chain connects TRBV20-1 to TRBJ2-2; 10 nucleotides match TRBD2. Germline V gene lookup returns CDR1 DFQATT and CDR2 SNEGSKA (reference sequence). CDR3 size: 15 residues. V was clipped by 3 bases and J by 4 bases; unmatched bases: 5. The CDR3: CSARILAGVTGELFF. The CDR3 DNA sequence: TGCAGTGCTAGGATTCTAGCGGGAGTCACCGGGGAGCTGTTTTTT.

CDR3 protein: CASSMFRAWDYGYTF. The CDR3 bases are TGTGCCAGTAGTATGTTCCGGGCATGGGACTATGGCTACACCTTC. V and J are TRBV19 and TRBJ1-2; D uncertain. Germline V gene data show CDR1 as LNHDA and CDR2 as SQIVND (reference sequence). The CDR3 has 15 residues. V was pared by 3 bases and J by 3 bases, with 14 bases between. Complete variable domain (other parts from reference TRBV19 and TRBJ1-2): DGGITQSPKYLFRKEGQNVTLSCEQNLNHDAMYWYRQDPGQGLRLIYYSQIVNDFQKGDIAEGYSVSREKKESFPLTVTSAQKNPTAFYLCASSMFRAWDYGYTFGSGTRLTVV.

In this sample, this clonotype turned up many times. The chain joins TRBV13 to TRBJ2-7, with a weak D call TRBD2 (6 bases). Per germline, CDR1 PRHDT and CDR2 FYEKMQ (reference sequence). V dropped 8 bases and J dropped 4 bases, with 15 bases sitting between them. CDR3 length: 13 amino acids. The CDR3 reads CASREGGIYEQYF. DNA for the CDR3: TGTGCCAGCCGCGAGGGAGGTATATACGAGCAGTACTTC.

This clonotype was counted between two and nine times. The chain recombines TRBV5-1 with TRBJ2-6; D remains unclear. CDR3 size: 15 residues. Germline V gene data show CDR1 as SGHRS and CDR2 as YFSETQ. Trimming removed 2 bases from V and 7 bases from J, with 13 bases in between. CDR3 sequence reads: CASSLDPPRANVLTF. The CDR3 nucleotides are TGCGCCAGCAGCTTAGACCCCCCGAGAGCCAACGTCCTGACTTTC.

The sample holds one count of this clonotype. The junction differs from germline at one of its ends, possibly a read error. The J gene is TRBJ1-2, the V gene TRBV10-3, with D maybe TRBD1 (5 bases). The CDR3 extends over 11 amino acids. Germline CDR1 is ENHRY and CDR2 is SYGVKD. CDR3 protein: CATTSSGGVAF. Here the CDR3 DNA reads TGTGCCACGACATCAAGTGGGGGAGTGGCCTTC.

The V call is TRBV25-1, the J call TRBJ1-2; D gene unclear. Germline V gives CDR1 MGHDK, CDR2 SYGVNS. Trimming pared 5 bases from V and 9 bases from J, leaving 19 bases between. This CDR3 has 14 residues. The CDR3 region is CASSSEFHGFRYTF. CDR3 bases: TGTGCCAGCAGTTCAGAGTTTCATGGTTTTCGCTACACCTTC.

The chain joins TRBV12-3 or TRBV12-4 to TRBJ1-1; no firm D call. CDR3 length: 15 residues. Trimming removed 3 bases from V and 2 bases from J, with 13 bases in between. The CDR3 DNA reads TGTGCCAGCAGTTTCCTTCCCGCTGGAAACACTGAAGCTTTCTTT. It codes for CASSFLPAGNTEAFF.

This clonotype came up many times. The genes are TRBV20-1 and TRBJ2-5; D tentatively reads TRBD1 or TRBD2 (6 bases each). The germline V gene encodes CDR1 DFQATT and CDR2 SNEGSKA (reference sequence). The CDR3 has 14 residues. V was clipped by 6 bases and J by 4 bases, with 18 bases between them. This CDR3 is CSAPLGGTRETQYF. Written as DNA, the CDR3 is TGCAGTGCCCCCCTGGGGGGCACGCGAGAGACCCAGTACTTC.

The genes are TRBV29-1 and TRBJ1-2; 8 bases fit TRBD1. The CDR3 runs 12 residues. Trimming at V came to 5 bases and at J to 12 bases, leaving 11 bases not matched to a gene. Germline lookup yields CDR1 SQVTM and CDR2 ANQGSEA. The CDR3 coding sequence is TGCAGCGTTCGGGAACCGACAGGGGTAGACACCTTC. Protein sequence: CSVREPTGVDTF.

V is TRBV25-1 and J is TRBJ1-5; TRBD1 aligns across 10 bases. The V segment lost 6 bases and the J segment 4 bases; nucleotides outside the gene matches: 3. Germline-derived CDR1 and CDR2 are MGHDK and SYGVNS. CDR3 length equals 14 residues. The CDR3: CASRGQGRNQPQHF. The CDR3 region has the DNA TGTGCCAGCAGGGGACAGGGGAGAAATCAGCCCCAGCATTTT.

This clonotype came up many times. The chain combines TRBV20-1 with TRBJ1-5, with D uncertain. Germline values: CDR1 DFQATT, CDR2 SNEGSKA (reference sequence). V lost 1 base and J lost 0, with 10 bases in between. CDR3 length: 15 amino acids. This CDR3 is CSARVHSASNQPQHF. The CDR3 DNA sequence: TGCAGTGCTAGAGTCCACAGTGCTAGCAATCAGCCCCAGCATTTT.

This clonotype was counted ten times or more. As DNA, the CDR3 is TGTGCCAGCAGCCATTCGGTAGCAGAGACCCAGTACTTC. Translated, it gives CASSHSVAETQYF. V usage is TRBV5-6 and J usage is TRBJ2-5, with D unclear. This CDR3 has 13 residues. The V end lost 4 bases, the J end lost 4 bases, and 11 bases lay between the germline ends. Germline lookup yields CDR1 SGHDT and CDR2 YYEEEE.

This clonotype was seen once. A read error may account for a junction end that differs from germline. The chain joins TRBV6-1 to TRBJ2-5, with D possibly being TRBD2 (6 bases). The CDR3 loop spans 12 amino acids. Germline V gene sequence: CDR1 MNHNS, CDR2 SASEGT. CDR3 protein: CASSWLEGQLVF. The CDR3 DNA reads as TGTGCCAGCAGCTGGCTGGAGGGCCAACTAGTGTTC.

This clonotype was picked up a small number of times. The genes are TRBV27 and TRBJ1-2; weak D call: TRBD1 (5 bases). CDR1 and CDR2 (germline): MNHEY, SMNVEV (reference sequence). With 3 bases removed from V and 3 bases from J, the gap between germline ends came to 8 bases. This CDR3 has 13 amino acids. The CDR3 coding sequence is TGTGCCAGCAGTTTTGGGGGGTACTATGGCTACACCTTC. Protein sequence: CASSFGGYYGYTF.

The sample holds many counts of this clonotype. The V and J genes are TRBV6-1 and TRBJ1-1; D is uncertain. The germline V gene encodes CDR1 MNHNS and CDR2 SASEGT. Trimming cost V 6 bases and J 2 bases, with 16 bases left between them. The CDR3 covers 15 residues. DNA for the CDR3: TGTGCCAGCAGGGAAACAGAATACCTTAACACTGAAGCTTTCTTT. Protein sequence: CASRETEYLNTEAFF.

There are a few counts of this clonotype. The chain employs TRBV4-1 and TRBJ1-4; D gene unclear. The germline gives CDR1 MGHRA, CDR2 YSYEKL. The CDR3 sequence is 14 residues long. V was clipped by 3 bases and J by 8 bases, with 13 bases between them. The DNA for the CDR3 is TGCGCCAGCAGCCAGGACCGCGCTTTGGAAAAACTGTTTTTT. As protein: CASSQDRALEKLFF.

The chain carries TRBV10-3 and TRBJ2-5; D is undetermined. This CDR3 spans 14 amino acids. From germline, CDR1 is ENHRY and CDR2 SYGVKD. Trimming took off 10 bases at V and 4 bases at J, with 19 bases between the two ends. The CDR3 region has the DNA TGTGCCACCCGACATCGACAAGACGCAGAGACCCAGTACTTC. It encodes CATRHRQDAETQYF.

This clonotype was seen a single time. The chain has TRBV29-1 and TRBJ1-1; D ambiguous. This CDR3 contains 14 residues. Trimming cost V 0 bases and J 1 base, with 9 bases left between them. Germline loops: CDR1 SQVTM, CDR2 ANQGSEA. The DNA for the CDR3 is TGCAGCGTTGAAGAAGCCGGATCGAACACTGAAGCTTTCTTT. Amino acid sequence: CSVEEAGSNTEAFF.

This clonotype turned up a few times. CDR3 sequence: CATSDFRQTTDTQYF. The CDR3 DNA reads as TGTGCCACCAGTGATTTCAGGCAGACCACAGATACGCAGTATTTT. V gene TRBV24-1 combines with J gene TRBJ2-3; D uncertain. CDR1 is KGHDR and CDR2 is SFDVKD in the germline V gene. The CDR3 contains 15 residues. Between the trimmed V and J ends, which lost 1 base and 2 bases, there was a span of 9 bases.

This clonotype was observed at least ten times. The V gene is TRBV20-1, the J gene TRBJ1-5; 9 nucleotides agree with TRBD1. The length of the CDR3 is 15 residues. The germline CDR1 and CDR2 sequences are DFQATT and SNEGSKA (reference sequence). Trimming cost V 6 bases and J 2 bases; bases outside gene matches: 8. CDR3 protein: CSAVQGAGGNQPQHF. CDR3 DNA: TGCAGTGCGGTACAGGGGGCGGGGGGCAATCAGCCCCAGCATTTT.

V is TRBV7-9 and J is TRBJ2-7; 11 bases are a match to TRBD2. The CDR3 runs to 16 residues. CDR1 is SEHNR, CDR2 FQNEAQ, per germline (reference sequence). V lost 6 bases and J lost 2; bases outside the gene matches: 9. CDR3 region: CASSDGGLAAPYEQYF. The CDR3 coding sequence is TGTGCCAGCAGTGACGGGGGACTAGCGGCTCCCTACGAGCAGTACTTC.

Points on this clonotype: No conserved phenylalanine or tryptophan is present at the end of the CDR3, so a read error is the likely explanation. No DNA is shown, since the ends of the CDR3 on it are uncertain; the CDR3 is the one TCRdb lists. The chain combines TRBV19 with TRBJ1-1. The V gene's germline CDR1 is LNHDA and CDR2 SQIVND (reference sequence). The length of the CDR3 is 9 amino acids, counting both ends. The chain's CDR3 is CASSIGAPP.

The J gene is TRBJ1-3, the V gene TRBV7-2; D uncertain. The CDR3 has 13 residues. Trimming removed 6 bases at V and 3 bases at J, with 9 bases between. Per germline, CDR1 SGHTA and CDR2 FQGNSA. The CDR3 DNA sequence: TGTGCCAGCAGTTTAAACATTGGAAACACCATATATTTT. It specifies CASSLNIGNTIYF. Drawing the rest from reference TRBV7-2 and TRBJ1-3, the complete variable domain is GAGVSQSPSNKVTEKGKDVELRCDPISGHTALYWYRQSLGQGLEFLIYFQGNSAPDKSGLPSDRFSAERTGGSVSTLTIQRTQQEDSAVYLCASSLNIGNTIYFGEGSWLTVV.

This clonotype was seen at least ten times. The DNA for the CDR3 is TGTGCCAGCACTGGGAAGTCAGGTGGAAACACCATATATTTT. Its protein is CASTGKSGGNTIYF. V usage is TRBV9 and J usage is TRBJ1-3; D is undetermined. V was clipped by 6 bases and J by 3 bases, with 13 bases between them. Germline V gives CDR1 SGDLS, CDR2 YYNGEE. This CDR3 has 14 residues.

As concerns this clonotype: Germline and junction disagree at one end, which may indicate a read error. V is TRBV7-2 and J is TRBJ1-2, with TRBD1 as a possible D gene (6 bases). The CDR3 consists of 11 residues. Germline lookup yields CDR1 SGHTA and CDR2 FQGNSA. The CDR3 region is CASSLQGGPNF. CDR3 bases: TGTGCCAGCAGCCTACAGGGCGGGCCTAACTTC.

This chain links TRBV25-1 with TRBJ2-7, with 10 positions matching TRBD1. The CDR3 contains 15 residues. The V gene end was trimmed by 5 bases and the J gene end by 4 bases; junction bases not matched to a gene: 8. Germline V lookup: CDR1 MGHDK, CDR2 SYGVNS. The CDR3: CASSLSGTGVYEQYF. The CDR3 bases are TGTGCCAGCAGTTTATCTGGGACAGGGGTTTACGAGCAGTACTTC.

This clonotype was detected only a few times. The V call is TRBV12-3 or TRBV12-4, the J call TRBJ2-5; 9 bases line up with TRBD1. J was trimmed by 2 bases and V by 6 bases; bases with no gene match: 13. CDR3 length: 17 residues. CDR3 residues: CASSQSYSGTGQETQYF. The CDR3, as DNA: TGTGCCAGCAGCCAATCCTATTCCGGGACAGGGCAAGAGACCCAGTACTTC.

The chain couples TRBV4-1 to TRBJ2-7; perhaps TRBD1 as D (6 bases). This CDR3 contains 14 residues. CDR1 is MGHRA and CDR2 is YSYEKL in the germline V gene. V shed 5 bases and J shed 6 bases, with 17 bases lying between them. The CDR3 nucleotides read TGCGCCAGCAGCACCGGACAGCCCCTAAGCGAGCAGTACTTC. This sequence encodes CASSTGQPLSEQYF.

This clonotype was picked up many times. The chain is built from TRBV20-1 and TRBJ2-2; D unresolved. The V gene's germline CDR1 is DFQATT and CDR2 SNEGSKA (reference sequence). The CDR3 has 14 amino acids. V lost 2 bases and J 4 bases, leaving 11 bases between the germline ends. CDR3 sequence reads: CSARRPRGTGELFF. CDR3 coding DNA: TGCAGTGCTAGAAGGCCGCGAGGCACCGGGGAGCTGTTTTTT.